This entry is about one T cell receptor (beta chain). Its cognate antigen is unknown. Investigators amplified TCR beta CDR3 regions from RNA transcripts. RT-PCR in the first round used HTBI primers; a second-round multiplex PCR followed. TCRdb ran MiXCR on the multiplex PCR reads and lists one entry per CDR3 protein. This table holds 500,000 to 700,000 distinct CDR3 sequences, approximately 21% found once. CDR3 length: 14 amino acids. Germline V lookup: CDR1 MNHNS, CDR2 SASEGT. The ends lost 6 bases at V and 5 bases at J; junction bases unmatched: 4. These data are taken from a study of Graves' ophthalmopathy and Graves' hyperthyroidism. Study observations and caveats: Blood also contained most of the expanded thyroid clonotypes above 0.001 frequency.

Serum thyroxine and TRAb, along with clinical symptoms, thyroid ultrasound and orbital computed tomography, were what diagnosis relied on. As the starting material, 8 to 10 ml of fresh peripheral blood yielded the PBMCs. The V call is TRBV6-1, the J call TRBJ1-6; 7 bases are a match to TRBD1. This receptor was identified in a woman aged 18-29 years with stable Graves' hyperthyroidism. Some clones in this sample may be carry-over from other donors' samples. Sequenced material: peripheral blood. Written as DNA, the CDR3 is TGTGCCAGCAGGCCCACAGGGGATAATTCACCCCTCCACTTT. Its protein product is CASRPTGDNSPLHF.